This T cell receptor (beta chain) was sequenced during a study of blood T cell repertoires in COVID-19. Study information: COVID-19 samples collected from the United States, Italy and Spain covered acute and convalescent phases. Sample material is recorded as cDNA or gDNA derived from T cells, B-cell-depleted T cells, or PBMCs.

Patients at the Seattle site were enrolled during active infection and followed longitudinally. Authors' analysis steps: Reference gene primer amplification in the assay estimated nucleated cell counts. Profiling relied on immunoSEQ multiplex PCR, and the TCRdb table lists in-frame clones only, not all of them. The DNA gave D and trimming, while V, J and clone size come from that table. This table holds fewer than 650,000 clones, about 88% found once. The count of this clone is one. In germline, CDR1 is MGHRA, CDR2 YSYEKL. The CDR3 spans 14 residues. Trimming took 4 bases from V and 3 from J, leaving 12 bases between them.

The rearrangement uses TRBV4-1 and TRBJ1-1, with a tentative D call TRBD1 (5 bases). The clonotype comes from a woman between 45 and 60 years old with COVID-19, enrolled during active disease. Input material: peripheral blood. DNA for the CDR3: TGCGCCAGCAGCCGAGGGACTTGGGACACTGAAGCTTTCTTT. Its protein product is CASSRGTWDTEAFF.